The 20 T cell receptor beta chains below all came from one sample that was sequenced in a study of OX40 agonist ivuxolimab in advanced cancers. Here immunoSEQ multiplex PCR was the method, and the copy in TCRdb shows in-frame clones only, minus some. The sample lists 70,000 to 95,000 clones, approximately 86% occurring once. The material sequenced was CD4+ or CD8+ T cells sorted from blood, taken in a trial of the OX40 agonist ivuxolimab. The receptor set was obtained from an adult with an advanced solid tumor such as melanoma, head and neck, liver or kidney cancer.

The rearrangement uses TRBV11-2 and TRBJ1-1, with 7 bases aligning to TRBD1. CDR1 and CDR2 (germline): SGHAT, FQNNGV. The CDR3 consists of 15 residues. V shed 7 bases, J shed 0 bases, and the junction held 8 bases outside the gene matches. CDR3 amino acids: CASNTAQGMNTEAFF. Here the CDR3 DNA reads TGTGCCAGCAATACGGCACAGGGGATGAACACTGAAGCTTTCTTT.

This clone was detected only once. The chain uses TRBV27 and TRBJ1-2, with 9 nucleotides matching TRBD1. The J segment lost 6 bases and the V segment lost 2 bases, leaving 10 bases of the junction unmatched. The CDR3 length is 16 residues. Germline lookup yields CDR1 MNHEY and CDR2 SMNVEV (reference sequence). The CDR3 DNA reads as TGTGCCAGCAGTTTAAAGGAGGGGACAGGGTACGATGGCTACACCTTC. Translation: CASSLKEGTGYDGYTF.

The CDR3 spells CASSSPVAPVTEAFF. For the CDR3, the DNA is TGTGCCAGCAGTTCGCCGGTAGCCCCTGTAACTGAAGCTTTCTTT. V usage is TRBV28 and J usage is TRBJ1-1, with D unclear. Germline V gives CDR1 MDHEN, CDR2 SYDVKM. V dropped 4 bases and J dropped 5 bases, with 17 bases sitting between them. The CDR3 sequence is 15 residues long.

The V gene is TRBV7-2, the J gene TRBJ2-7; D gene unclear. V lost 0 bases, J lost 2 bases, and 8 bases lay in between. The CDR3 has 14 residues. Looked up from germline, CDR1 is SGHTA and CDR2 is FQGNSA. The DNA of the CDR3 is TGTGCCAGCAGCTTAGCGCATGGGCCCTACGAGCAGTACTTC. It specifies CASSLAHGPYEQYF. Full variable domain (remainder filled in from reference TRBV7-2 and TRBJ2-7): GAGVSQSPSNKVTEKGKDVELRCDPISGHTALYWYRQSLGQGLEFLIYFQGNSAPDKSGLPSDRFSAERTGGSVSTLTIQRTQQEDSAVYLCASSLAHGPYEQYFGPGTRLTVT.

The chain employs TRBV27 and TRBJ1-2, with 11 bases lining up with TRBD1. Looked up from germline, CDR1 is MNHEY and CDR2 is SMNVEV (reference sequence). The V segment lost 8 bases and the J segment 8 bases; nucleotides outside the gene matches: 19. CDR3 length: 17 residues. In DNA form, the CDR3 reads TGTGCCAGCGGCCGCTCCTTCCCGGGGGACAGGGGGTACGGCTACACCTTC. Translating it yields CASGRSFPGDRGYGYTF.

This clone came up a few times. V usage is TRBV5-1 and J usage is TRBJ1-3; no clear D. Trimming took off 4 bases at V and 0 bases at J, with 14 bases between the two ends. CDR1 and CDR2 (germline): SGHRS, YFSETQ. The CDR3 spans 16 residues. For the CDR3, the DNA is TGCGCCAGCAGCCCAAGTCCCTATCTCTCTGGAAACACCATATATTTT. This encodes CASSPSPYLSGNTIYF.

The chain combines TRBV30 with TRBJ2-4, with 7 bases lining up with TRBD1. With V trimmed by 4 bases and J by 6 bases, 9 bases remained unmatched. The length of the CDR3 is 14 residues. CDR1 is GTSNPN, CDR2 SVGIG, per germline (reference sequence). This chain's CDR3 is CAWTQGDIGNIQYF. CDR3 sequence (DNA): TGTGCCTGGACCCAGGGGGACATAGGAAACATTCAGTACTTC.

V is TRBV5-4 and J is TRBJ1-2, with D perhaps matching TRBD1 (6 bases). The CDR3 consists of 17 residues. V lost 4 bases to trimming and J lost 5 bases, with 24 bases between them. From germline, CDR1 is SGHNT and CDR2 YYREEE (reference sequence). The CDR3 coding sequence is TGTGCCAGCAGCCAAGGAGGAGGGCCAGGGGCGCTTTATGGCTACACCTTC. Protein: CASSQGGGPGALYGYTF.

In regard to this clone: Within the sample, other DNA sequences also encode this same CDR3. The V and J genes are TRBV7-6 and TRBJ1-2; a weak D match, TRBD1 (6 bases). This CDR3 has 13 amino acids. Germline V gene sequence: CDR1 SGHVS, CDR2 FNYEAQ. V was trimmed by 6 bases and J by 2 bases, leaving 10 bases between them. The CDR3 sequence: CASSPTGNYGYTF. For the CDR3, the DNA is TGTGCCAGCAGTCCTACAGGGAACTATGGCTACACCTTC.

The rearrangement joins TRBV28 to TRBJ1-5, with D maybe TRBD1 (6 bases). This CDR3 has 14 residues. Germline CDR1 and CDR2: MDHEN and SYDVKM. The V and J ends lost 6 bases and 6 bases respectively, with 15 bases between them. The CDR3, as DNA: TGTGCCAGCAGGGGGTTAGGGGGGGCTCAGCCCCAGCATTTT. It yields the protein CASRGLGGAQPQHF.

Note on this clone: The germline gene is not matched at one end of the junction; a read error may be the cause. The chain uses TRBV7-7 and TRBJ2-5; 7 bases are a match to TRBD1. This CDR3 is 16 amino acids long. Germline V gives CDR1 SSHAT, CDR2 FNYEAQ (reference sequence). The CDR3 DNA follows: TGTGCTAGCAGCAAGTCGACAGGGCTCAACCAAGAGACCCAGTACTTC. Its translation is CASSKSTGLNQETQYF. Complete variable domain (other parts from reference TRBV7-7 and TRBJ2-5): GAGVSQSPRYKVTKRGQDVTLRCDPISSHATLYWYQQALGQGPEFLTYFNYEAQPDKSGLPSDRFSAERPEGSISTLTIQRTEQRDSAMYRCASSKSTGLNQETQYFGPGTRLLVL.

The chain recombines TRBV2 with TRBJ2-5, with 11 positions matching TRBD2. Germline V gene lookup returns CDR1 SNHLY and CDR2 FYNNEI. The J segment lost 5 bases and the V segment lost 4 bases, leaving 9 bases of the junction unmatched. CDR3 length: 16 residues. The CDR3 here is CASSVSLAGVGETQYF. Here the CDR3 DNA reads TGTGCCAGCAGTGTATCACTAGCGGGAGTTGGGGAGACCCAGTACTTC.

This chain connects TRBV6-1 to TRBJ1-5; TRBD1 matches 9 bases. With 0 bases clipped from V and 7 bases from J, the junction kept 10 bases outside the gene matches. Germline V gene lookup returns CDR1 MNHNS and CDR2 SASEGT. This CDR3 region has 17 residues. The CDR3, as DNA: TGTGCCAGCAGTGAAGCGAAGAGAGGGACAGGGACACAGCCCCAGCATTTT. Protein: CASSEAKRGTGTQPQHF.

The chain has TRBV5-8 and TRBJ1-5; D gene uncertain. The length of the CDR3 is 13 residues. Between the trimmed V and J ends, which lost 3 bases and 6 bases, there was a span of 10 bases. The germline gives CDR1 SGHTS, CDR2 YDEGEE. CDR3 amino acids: CASSSGGSQPQHF. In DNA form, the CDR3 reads TGTGCCAGCAGCTCGGGAGGTAGTCAGCCCCAGCATTTT.

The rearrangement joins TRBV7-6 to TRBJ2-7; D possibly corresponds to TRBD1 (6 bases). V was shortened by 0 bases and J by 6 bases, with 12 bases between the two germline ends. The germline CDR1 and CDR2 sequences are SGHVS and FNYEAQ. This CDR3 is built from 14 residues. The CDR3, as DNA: TGTGCCAGCAGCTTAGCCCAGGGGTCCGTCGAGCAGTACTTC. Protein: CASSLAQGSVEQYF.

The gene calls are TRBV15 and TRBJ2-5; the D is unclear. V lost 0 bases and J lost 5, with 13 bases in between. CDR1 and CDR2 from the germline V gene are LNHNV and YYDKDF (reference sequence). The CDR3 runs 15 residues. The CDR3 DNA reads TGTGCCACCAGCAGAGATCTCTCCAGATGGGAGACCCAGTACTTC. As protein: CATSRDLSRWETQYF.

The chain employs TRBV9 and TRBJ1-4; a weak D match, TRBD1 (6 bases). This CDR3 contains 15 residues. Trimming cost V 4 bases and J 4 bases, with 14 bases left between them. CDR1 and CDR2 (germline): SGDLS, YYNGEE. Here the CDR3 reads CASSPQDRLNEKLFF. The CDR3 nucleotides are TGTGCCAGCAGCCCCCAGGACAGACTTAATGAAAAACTGTTTTTT.

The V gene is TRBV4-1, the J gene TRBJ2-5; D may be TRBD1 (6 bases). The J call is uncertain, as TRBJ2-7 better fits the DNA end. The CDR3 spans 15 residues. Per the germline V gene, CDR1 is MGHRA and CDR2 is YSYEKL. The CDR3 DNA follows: TGCGCCAGCAGCCGAATACAGGGAGCCCCCTACGAGCAGTACTTC. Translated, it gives CASSRIQGAPYEQYF.

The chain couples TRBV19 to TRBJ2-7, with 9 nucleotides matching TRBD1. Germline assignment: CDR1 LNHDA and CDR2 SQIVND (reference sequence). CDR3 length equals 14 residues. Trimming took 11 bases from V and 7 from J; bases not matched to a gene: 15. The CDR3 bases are TGTGCCTCCCGCGCGGGACAGGGTGGTGGTGAGCAGTACTTC. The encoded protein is CASRAGQGGGEQYF.

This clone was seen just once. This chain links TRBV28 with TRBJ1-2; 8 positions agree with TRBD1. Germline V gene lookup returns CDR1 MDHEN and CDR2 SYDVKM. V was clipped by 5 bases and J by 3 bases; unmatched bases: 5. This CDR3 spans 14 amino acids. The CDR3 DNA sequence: TGTGCCAGCAGTCGGACAGGGTCGGACTATGGCTACACCTTC. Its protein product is CASSRTGSDYGYTF.